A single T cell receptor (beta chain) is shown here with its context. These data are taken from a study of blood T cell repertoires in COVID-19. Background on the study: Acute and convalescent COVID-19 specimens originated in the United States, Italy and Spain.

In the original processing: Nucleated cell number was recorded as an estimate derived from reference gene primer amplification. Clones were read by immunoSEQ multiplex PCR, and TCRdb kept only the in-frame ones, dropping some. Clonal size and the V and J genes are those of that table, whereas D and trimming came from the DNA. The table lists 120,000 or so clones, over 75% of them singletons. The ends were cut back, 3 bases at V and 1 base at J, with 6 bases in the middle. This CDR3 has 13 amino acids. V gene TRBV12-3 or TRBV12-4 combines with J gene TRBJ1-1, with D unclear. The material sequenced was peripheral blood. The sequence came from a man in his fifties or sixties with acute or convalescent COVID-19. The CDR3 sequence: CASSFSRNTEAFF. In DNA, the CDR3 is TGTGCCAGCAGTTTTTCCAGGAACACTGAAGCTTTCTTT.